Listed below are T cell receptor beta chains from one sample, sequenced in a study of T cell repertoires in cytomegalovirus infection. TCRdb re-derived calls from the reads in MiXCR, one entry per CDR3 protein. The sample includes around 310,000 distinct CDR3 sequences, roughly a sixth seen only once; the top ten take approximately 12%. The specimen sequenced was PBMCs. The receptor set was obtained from a human donor in good health (CMV status not recorded). Some clones in this sample may be carry-over from other donors' samples. CDR3s include the opening cysteine and the closing phenylalanine or tryptophan. Each record gives: D gene, J gene, clone size, V gene, CDR3 DNA, CDR3 protein. The D gene is left open where the match is weak. Clone size is given for some rows only: seen once, a few or many times, or a class if the clone is expanded.

d_call: NA; j_call: TRBJ1-4; clone_size: NA; v_call: TRBV6-5; cdr3_nt: TGTGCCAGCTTAAGGGGCCTGGGGTACGGTGAAAAACTGTTTTTT; cdr3_aa: CASLRGLGYGEKLFF
d_call: NA; j_call: TRBJ2-5; clone_size: few; v_call: TRBV20-1; cdr3_nt: TGCAGTGCTAGAGTAGGCGGGGGCGAGACCCAGTACTTC; cdr3_aa: CSARVGGGETQYF
d_call: TRBD2; j_call: TRBJ2-1; clone_size: NA; v_call: TRBV9; cdr3_nt: TGTGCCAGCAGCGTAGGGACTAGCTATGAGCAGTTCTTC; cdr3_aa: CASSVGTSYEQFF
d_call: NA; j_call: TRBJ2-3; clone_size: NA; v_call: TRBV11-2; cdr3_nt: TGTGCCAGCACCATCGGGACAGATACGCAGTATTTT; cdr3_aa: CASTIGTDTQYF
d_call: NA; j_call: TRBJ1-1; clone_size: NA; v_call: TRBV19; cdr3_nt: TGTGCCAGTAGTTTCCCCCTAGGGAGGGGAACTGAAGCTTTCTTT; cdr3_aa: CASSFPLGRGTEAFF
d_call: NA; j_call: TRBJ1-5; clone_size: few; v_call: TRBV3-1; cdr3_nt: TGTGCCAGCAGCCAAGCAGATCAGCCCCAGCATTTT; cdr3_aa: CASSQADQPQHF
d_call: NA; j_call: TRBJ1-5; clone_size: many; v_call: TRBV12-3/TRBV12-4; cdr3_nt: TGTGCCAGCAGCACTCAGGAGGGCAGCAATCAGCCCCAGCATTTT; cdr3_aa: CASSTQEGSNQPQHF
d_call: NA; j_call: TRBJ2-5; clone_size: NA; v_call: TRBV20-1; cdr3_nt: TGCAGTGGAGCGGGTAACCAAGAGACCCAGTACTTC; cdr3_aa: CSGAGNQETQYF
d_call: TRBD2; j_call: TRBJ2-1; clone_size: NA; v_call: TRBV20-1; cdr3_nt: TGCAGTGCTACGGGGGGGCTTTGGTACAATGAGCAGTTCTTC; cdr3_aa: CSATGGLWYNEQFF
d_call: NA; j_call: TRBJ2-1; clone_size: few; v_call: TRBV11-2; cdr3_nt: TGTGCCAGCAGCCGGGGGGCGGGCTCCCCTTTCTCCTACAATGAGCAGTTCTTC; cdr3_aa: CASSRGAGSPFSYNEQFF
d_call: NA; j_call: TRBJ1-6; clone_size: NA; v_call: TRBV28; cdr3_nt: TGTGCCAGCAGTCTCACAGGGTTTAATTCACCCCTCCACTTT; cdr3_aa: CASSLTGFNSPLHF
d_call: NA; j_call: TRBJ2-3; clone_size: NA; v_call: TRBV20-1; cdr3_nt: TGCAGTGCTAGAGAGCGGGTGATCACAGATACGCAGTATTTT; cdr3_aa: CSARERVITDTQYF
d_call: NA; j_call: TRBJ1-2; clone_size: NA; v_call: TRBV20-1; cdr3_nt: TGCAGTGCTAGGCCCCCGTCTGCGAACTATGGCTACACCTTC; cdr3_aa: CSARPPSANYGYTF
d_call: NA; j_call: TRBJ1-2; clone_size: many; v_call: TRBV28; cdr3_nt: TGTGCCAGCAGTCTTCGGGGCCCTCCCAACTATGGCTACACCTTC; cdr3_aa: CASSLRGPPNYGYTF
d_call: TRBD1; j_call: TRBJ2-1; clone_size: NA; v_call: TRBV3-1; cdr3_nt: TGTGCCAGCAGCCACGGGACAGCATACAATGAGCAGTTCTTC; cdr3_aa: CASSHGTAYNEQFF
d_call: NA; j_call: TRBJ1-1; clone_size: few; v_call: TRBV20-1; cdr3_nt: TGCAGTGCGAACCTTGGAACGATAAACACTGAAGCTTTCTTT; cdr3_aa: CSANLGTINTEAFF
d_call: TRBD1; j_call: TRBJ1-1; clone_size: few; v_call: TRBV5-1; cdr3_nt: TGCGCCAGCAGCTTCGGGGACAGGGGACACCCCGGCGGCACTGAAGCTTTCTTT; cdr3_aa: CASSFGDRGHPGGTEAFF
d_call: TRBD1; j_call: TRBJ1-6; clone_size: many; v_call: TRBV7-3; cdr3_nt: TGTGCCAGCAGCCCTGGACAGGGTATAGGGTCACCCCTCCACTTT; cdr3_aa: CASSPGQGIGSPLHF
d_call: TRBD1; j_call: TRBJ2-1; clone_size: many; v_call: TRBV7-2; cdr3_nt: TGTGCCAGCAGCGAGCCGGGACAGGGCAGATACAATGAGCAGTTCTTC; cdr3_aa: CASSEPGQGRYNEQFF
d_call: NA; j_call: TRBJ1-6; clone_size: many; v_call: TRBV5-5; cdr3_nt: TGTGCCAGCAGCTTGGATAGTGGTCAAGCCCTCCACTTT; cdr3_aa: CASSLDSGQALHF
d_call: NA; j_call: TRBJ2-7; clone_size: many; v_call: TRBV7-9; cdr3_nt: TGTGCCAGCAGCTTAATATCAAACGAGCAGTACTTC; cdr3_aa: CASSLISNEQYF
d_call: NA; j_call: TRBJ2-6; clone_size: many; v_call: TRBV27; cdr3_nt: TGTGCCAGCAGCCGTCGAAAGTCGACTGGGGCCAACGTCCTGACTTTC; cdr3_aa: CASSRRKSTGANVLTF
d_call: NA; j_call: TRBJ2-3; clone_size: many; v_call: TRBV20-1; cdr3_nt: TGCAGTGCTAGAGTAGGGGGGGGCGGCACAGATACGCAGTATTTT; cdr3_aa: CSARVGGGGTDTQYF
d_call: TRBD2; j_call: TRBJ2-7; clone_size: NA; v_call: TRBV20-1; cdr3_nt: TGCAGTGCTAGGAGGCCGATCGGGGTAGCGGGGCCAACCTACGAGCAGTACTTC; cdr3_aa: CSARRPIGVAGPTYEQYF
d_call: NA; j_call: TRBJ1-6; clone_size: few; v_call: TRBV4-1; cdr3_nt: TGCGCCAGCAGCCAAGAGTCGGCGGACAATAATTCACCCCTCCACTTT; cdr3_aa: CASSQESADNNSPLHF
d_call: TRBD1; j_call: TRBJ2-3; clone_size: NA; v_call: TRBV28; cdr3_nt: TGTGCCAGCAGTCAGCGACAGGGCCAGGCAGATACGCAGTATTTT; cdr3_aa: CASSQRQGQADTQYF
d_call: TRBD2; j_call: TRBJ2-7; clone_size: few; v_call: TRBV28; cdr3_nt: TGTGCCAGCCAGACTAGCGGGGTCGACGAGCAGTACTTC; cdr3_aa: CASQTSGVDEQYF
d_call: NA; j_call: TRBJ2-7; clone_size: NA; v_call: TRBV6-1; cdr3_nt: TGTGCCAGCAGCCCTACTTACGGACGGATGTCCTACGAGCAGTACTTC; cdr3_aa: CASSPTYGRMSYEQYF
d_call: NA; j_call: TRBJ2-7; clone_size: many; v_call: TRBV25-1; cdr3_nt: TGTGCCAGCAGTCGGACGGGCCAGAGCTCCTACGAGCAGTACTTC; cdr3_aa: CASSRTGQSSYEQYF
d_call: TRBD2; j_call: TRBJ2-7; clone_size: many; v_call: TRBV7-2; cdr3_nt: TGTGCCAGCAGCTTAGGAGGATCTCGCGGGGGGGGGGAGCAGTACTTC; cdr3_aa: CASSLGGSRGGGEQYF
d_call: NA; j_call: TRBJ1-1; clone_size: few; v_call: TRBV18; cdr3_nt: TGTGCCAGCTCACCACGGGTCGAGGGGAACACTGAAGCTTTCTTT; cdr3_aa: CASSPRVEGNTEAFF
d_call: NA; j_call: TRBJ1-2; clone_size: many; v_call: TRBV4-2; cdr3_nt: TGTGCCAGCAGCCAAGAGGGCAGGGACAACTATGGCTACACCTTC; cdr3_aa: CASSQEGRDNYGYTF
d_call: NA; j_call: TRBJ2-2; clone_size: few; v_call: TRBV15; cdr3_nt: TGTGCCACCAGCAGAGTCGGGGCGAATAAAGGGGAGCTGTTTTTT; cdr3_aa: CATSRVGANKGELFF
d_call: NA; j_call: TRBJ1-1; clone_size: NA; v_call: TRBV2; cdr3_nt: TGTGCCGGGTGCCGAAGGGAGAACACTGAAGCTTTCTTT; cdr3_aa: CAGCRRENTEAFF
d_call: NA; j_call: TRBJ2-1; clone_size: many; v_call: TRBV6-1; cdr3_nt: TGTGCCAGCAGTGCTCTAGGGGGGGGAAATGAGCAGTTCTTC; cdr3_aa: CASSALGGGNEQFF
d_call: NA; j_call: TRBJ1-4; clone_size: NA; v_call: TRBV4-2; cdr3_nt: TGTGCCAGCAGCCCAACGGGGGGGGAAAAACTGTTTTTT; cdr3_aa: CASSPTGGEKLFF
d_call: NA; j_call: TRBJ2-3; clone_size: many; v_call: TRBV27; cdr3_nt: TGTGCCAGCAGTTCTGGGGGTTGGAATACGCAGTATTTT; cdr3_aa: CASSSGGWNTQYF
d_call: NA; j_call: TRBJ2-3; clone_size: many; v_call: TRBV10-3; cdr3_nt: TGTGCCATCAGTGAGTCGGTCTCCACAGATACGCAGTATTTT; cdr3_aa: CAISESVSTDTQYF
d_call: NA; j_call: TRBJ1-6; clone_size: few; v_call: TRBV25-1; cdr3_nt: TGTGCCAGCCAGGAGGGTTATTCACCCCTCCACTTT; cdr3_aa: CASQEGYSPLHF
d_call: TRBD1; j_call: TRBJ2-2; clone_size: many; v_call: TRBV6-5; cdr3_nt: TGTGCCAGCAGTTACTCCAGGGGGCCTGGCACCGGGGAGCTGTTTTTT; cdr3_aa: CASSYSRGPGTGELFF
d_call: NA; j_call: TRBJ2-6; clone_size: many; v_call: TRBV10-3; cdr3_nt: TGTGCCATCAGTGAGTCTAGGAGGGCGTCGAACCGACCTGGGGCCAACGTCCTGACTTTC; cdr3_aa: CAISESRRASNRPGANVLTF
d_call: NA; j_call: TRBJ2-1; clone_size: NA; v_call: TRBV27; cdr3_nt: TGTGCCAGCAGGAGGGGTCTCGACTACAATGAGCAGTTCTTC; cdr3_aa: CASRRGLDYNEQFF
d_call: NA; j_call: TRBJ1-2; clone_size: NA; v_call: TRBV29-1; cdr3_nt: TGCAGCGTTGATTTTCCGGTGAGATTCTATGGCTACACCTTC; cdr3_aa: CSVDFPVRFYGYTF
d_call: TRBD1; j_call: TRBJ2-3; clone_size: many; v_call: TRBV7-9; cdr3_nt: TGTGCCAGCAGCCGGACAGGGGATACGCAGTATTTT; cdr3_aa: CASSRTGDTQYF
d_call: NA; j_call: TRBJ1-1; clone_size: many; v_call: TRBV3-1; cdr3_nt: TGTGCCAGCAGCCAAGAGGACTGGGGGAACACTGAAGCTTTCTTT; cdr3_aa: CASSQEDWGNTEAFF